This T cell receptor (beta chain) stems from a study of cytomegalovirus exposure and HLA in healthy donors. The overall study: From HLA-typed donors, an early data release held roughly 89 million unique TCRs.

PCR used 60 Vbeta primers and 13 Jbeta primers. The data were produced by immunoSEQ multiplex PCR, yet TCRdb's version contains in-frame clones alone and is incomplete. This sample has some 150,000 clones, with roughly 80% found just once. This clone was recorded only once. Its antigen is not identified. The junction and the germline gene differ at one end; a read error may be behind it. Study observations and caveats: An analysis that was carried out later associated approximately 17,000 TCR beta sequences with HLA alleles at 0.05 false discovery rate. Within an earlier analysis, most TCR beta V segments proved productive either about 87% or about 30% of the time.

The sequence derives from a woman aged 18-29 years in good health and CMV-seronegative. Sequenced sample: PBMCs.

CDR3 residues: CASSLTWFKNTGELLF. The DNA of the CDR3 is TGTGCCAGCAGCTTAACCTGGTTTAAGAACACCGGGGAGCTGCTTTTT. The V and J genes are TRBV7-6 and TRBJ2-2, with D maybe TRBD2 (5 bases). Germline-derived CDR1 and CDR2 are SGHVS and FNYEAQ. The CDR3 totals 16 residues.